The present TCR beta chain was sequenced within a study of HIV-infected children after antiretroviral therapy interruption (dated by TCRdb to about 2019). Turning to the overall study: The study included eight children, four on planned treatment interruption and four on continuous treatment, and all eight had a CD4+ count above 500 and a viral load below 50 copies/ml. Exposure to EBV and CMV had been recorded for most participating children. Median age was roughly 9.9 years in the interruption group and over 7 years in the continuous treatment group. Alongside measurements of thymic output, the study compared TCR repertoires of children on planned treatment interruption with TCR repertoires of children on continuous antiretroviral treatment. In the continuous-treatment arm, samples from corresponding weeks 0, 48 and 150 were analyzed. For the interruption arm, samples were taken at week 0, at week 12, at the end of interruption (week 24 or 48), and roughly 3 years after the study ended.

Broader findings and caveats from the paper: The small number of patients is a limitation of the study, so the data should be interpreted with caution. An increase in the naive CD4+ Gini coefficient was observed by the end of treatment interruption, suggesting clonal expansion, and a return to baseline was observed by 3 years. In naive CD4+ repertoires of PTI patients, CDR3 sharing between time points fell after interruption began; many sequences were shared between end of interruption and 3 years later. Minor non-naive CD45RA+ populations such as EMRA or stem memory cells might have been included among the sorted CD45RA+ naive cells.

The CDR3 spans 14 residues, from the cysteine through the phenylalanine. The CDR3 DNA has 42 bases and is translated from base 1. CDR1 and CDR2, looked up from the germline V gene (reference sequence), are LNHDA and SQIVND. Of note for this clonotype: Its target antigen remains unknown. Mismatch with germline at one junction end may stem from a read error.

Libraries were made using 3' RACE. To correct PCR amplification bias, TCR libraries were generated from RNA with a 3' RACE protocol that used unique molecular identifiers. Up to about 12 amplicon libraries were pooled and sequenced on an Illumina MiSeq with v2 2x250 paired-end chemistry. Regarding the original processing steps: Reads were processed with Decombinator to assign V and J genes and CDR3, with barcode-based error and PCR bias correction. Before Gini coefficients were calculated with the R ineq package, the repertoires were subsampled to the same depth. Three approaches were used to assess CDR3 similarity: GLIPH, Hamming distance and a shared triplet metric. TCRdb reran the public reads through fastp at Q25 and MiXCR, keeping productive beta chains. Entries that share a CDR3 protein sequence are merged under the most common genes and DNA. The V and J calls come from TCRdb's annotation, not from the publication. The sample table holds about 15,000 distinct CDR3 sequences, of which about 3.4% were seen once. The ten top clones hold about 4.8% of the sample.

Interpreted using the paper, the treatment or condition label stands for: PENTA 11 planned treatment interruption arm or continuous ART arm. The participants were children from the United Kingdom between 2 and 15 years old who had been on ART with at least three drugs for 24 weeks or longer. Cryopreserved PBMCs containing at least 5 million viable cells were required, and four candidate patients were excluded because of low viable PBMC yield. Naive CD4+ CD45RA+ CD45RO- T cells were FACS-sorted from thawed PBMCs on a FACSAria III cell sorter. Sorted cells were fixed, and RNA was extracted using the RNeasy FFPE kit followed by the RNeasy Micro kit.

This sample comprised CD45RA+ CD4+ T cells from PBMCs, obtained from a donor given antiretroviral therapy, either interrupted or continuous. The sample's cell subset or site label, in plain terms: naive CD4+ CD45RA+ CD45RO- T cells. The sequence was collected from a child under 18 with HIV. The chain joins TRBV19 to TRBJ2-2; TRBD1 agrees with 10 junctional bases. This receptor carries the CDR3 CASRTGGGTGQLYF. The sequenced DNA: TGTGCCAGCAGGACAGGGGGAGGCACCGGGCAGCTCTACTTT.